This paragraph covers one TCR beta chain sequence. The antigen remains unidentified. The entry originates in a study of T cell repertoires and HLA-DP antigens. Study-wide context: Sorted CD137+CD4+ samples averaged approximately 230 ng DNA; pre-culture CD4+ samples, roughly 1,200 ng. Overall study findings and caveats: Average cumulative frequency of previously undetected clones was 36.3% against one allele and less than 55% against the other. Against both alloantigens, CD137+ clonality was similar, 0.3 to 0.45.

Sequenced by immunoSEQ multiplex PCR; TCRdb stores in-frame clones only, minus some. The repertoire holds tens of thousands of clones, with around 80% as singletons. Untouched CD4+ T cells were bead-isolated from PBMC at around 98% purity. V was pared by 2 bases and J by 6 bases, with 13 bases between. Germline lookup yields CDR1 SGHAT and CDR2 FQNNGV. The CDR3 spans 15 residues. The sequencing input was CD4+ T cells from PBMCs. The receptor was derived from a man in his sixties in good health and CMV-seronegative. The rearrangement joins TRBV11-2 to TRBJ2-2, with a tentative D call TRBD2 (5 bases). As DNA, the CDR3 is TGTGCCAGCAGCTTACTGGGCGGGTCCTCCGGGGAGCTGTTTTTT. Its protein product is CASSLLGGSSGELFF.